This is a list of T cell receptor beta chains from one sample in a study of identical twins. TCRdb re-called the 5' RACE reads with MiXCR, one entry per CDR3 protein. The sample gives some 330,000 distinct CDR3 sequences, 7% to 9.5% of which show up once; 8% to 10% is in the top ten. The sequenced material came from naive T cells sorted from blood. The source of these receptors is a woman aged 50 to 60 in good health. Both conserved end residues are part of each CDR3. A D gene is named only where the DNA matches it firmly. Rows give clone size only sometimes, using once, few, many, or a class for an expanded clone.

j_gene: TRBJ1-6; len: 14; v_gene: TRBV2; d_gene: TRBD1; abundance: few; CDR3aa: CASSPDRGFSPLHF; CDR3nt: TGTGCCAGCAGTCCCGACAGGGGGTTTTCACCCCTCCACTTT
j_gene: TRBJ1-6; len: 16; v_gene: TRBV12-3/TRBV12-4; d_gene: TRBD1; abundance: .; CDR3aa: CASSTQGVTEDSPLHF; CDR3nt: TGTGCCAGCAGTACACAGGGGGTCACGGAAGATTCACCCCTCCACTTT
j_gene: TRBJ1-1; len: 14; v_gene: TRBV7-9; d_gene: TRBD1; abundance: .; CDR3aa: CASSLTGENTEAFF; CDR3nt: TGTGCCAGCAGCTTAACAGGGGAGAACACTGAAGCTTTCTTT
j_gene: TRBJ2-3; len: 15; v_gene: TRBV6-5; d_gene: TRBD2; abundance: few; CDR3aa: CASSSFSGDTDTQYF; CDR3nt: TGTGCCAGCAGTTCCTTTAGCGGGGACACAGATACGCAGTATTTT
j_gene: TRBJ1-2; len: 13; v_gene: TRBV28; d_gene: .; abundance: many; CDR3aa: CASSQKANYGYTF; CDR3nt: TGTGCCAGCAGTCAAAAAGCTAACTATGGCTACACCTTC
j_gene: TRBJ1-5; len: 14; v_gene: TRBV12-3/TRBV12-4; d_gene: .; abundance: few; CDR3aa: CASVVGSSNQPQHF; CDR3nt: TGTGCCAGCGTGGTGGGCAGTAGCAATCAGCCCCAGCATTTT
j_gene: TRBJ1-6; len: 15; v_gene: TRBV27; d_gene: .; abundance: .; CDR3aa: CASSFWTDNNSPLHF; CDR3nt: TGTGCCAGCAGTTTCTGGACAGATAATAATTCACCCCTCCACTTT
j_gene: TRBJ1-4; len: 14; v_gene: TRBV5-1; d_gene: .; abundance: few; CDR3aa: CASSRQPSNEKLFF; CDR3nt: TGCGCCAGCAGCCGCCAGCCTTCCAATGAAAAACTGTTTTTT
j_gene: TRBJ1-1; len: 14; v_gene: TRBV30; d_gene: .; abundance: many; CDR3aa: CAWDGRKPNTEAFF; CDR3nt: TGTGCCTGGGATGGTCGGAAGCCGAACACTGAAGCTTTCTTT
j_gene: TRBJ2-1; len: 14; v_gene: TRBV12-3/TRBV12-4; d_gene: .; abundance: few; CDR3aa: CASSLDSEYNEQFF; CDR3nt: TGTGCCAGCAGCCTGGACAGCGAATACAATGAGCAGTTCTTC
j_gene: TRBJ2-1; len: 19; v_gene: TRBV4-2; d_gene: TRBD2; abundance: .; CDR3aa: CASSQDRTSGVINYNEQFF; CDR3nt: TGTGCCAGCAGCCAAGATCGAACTAGCGGGGTTATTAACTACAATGAGCAGTTCTTC
j_gene: TRBJ2-1; len: 16; v_gene: TRBV27; d_gene: .; abundance: many; CDR3aa: CASSLTRTLAYNEQFF; CDR3nt: TGTGCCAGCAGTTTAACCAGGACCCTGGCCTACAATGAGCAGTTCTTC
j_gene: TRBJ2-2; len: 15; v_gene: TRBV12-3/TRBV12-4; d_gene: TRBD1; abundance: many; CDR3aa: CASNPRTGITGELFF; CDR3nt: TGTGCCAGCAACCCAAGGACAGGGATTACCGGGGAGCTGTTTTTT
j_gene: TRBJ2-1; len: 14; v_gene: TRBV19; d_gene: TRBD2; abundance: few; CDR3aa: CASSIRTSGNEQFF; CDR3nt: TGTGCCAGTAGTATACGGACTAGCGGGAATGAGCAGTTCTTC
j_gene: TRBJ1-1; len: 13; v_gene: TRBV9; d_gene: .; abundance: few; CDR3aa: CASSVPWDTEAFF; CDR3nt: TGTGCCAGCAGCGTACCCTGGGACACTGAAGCTTTCTTT
j_gene: TRBJ2-7; len: 12; v_gene: TRBV12-3/TRBV12-4; d_gene: .; abundance: .; CDR3aa: CASSPTYYEQYF; CDR3nt: TGTGCCAGCAGCCCAACTTATTACGAGCAGTACTTC
j_gene: TRBJ2-1; len: 13; v_gene: TRBV5-1; d_gene: TRBD1; abundance: few; CDR3aa: CASRTGDYNEQFF; CDR3nt: TGCGCCAGTCGGACAGGGGACTACAATGAGCAGTTCTTC
j_gene: TRBJ2-2; len: 17; v_gene: TRBV6-5; d_gene: .; abundance: few; CDR3aa: CASSPPTLGGNTGELFF; CDR3nt: TGTGCCAGCAGTCCCCCAACCCTCGGGGGGAACACCGGGGAGCTGTTTTTT
j_gene: TRBJ2-5; len: 14; v_gene: TRBV5-8; d_gene: .; abundance: few; CDR3aa: CASSLDTLQETQYF; CDR3nt: TGTGCCAGCAGCTTGGATACATTACAAGAGACCCAGTACTTC
j_gene: TRBJ2-1; len: 12; v_gene: TRBV29-1; d_gene: .; abundance: few; CDR3aa: CSVFVGTNEQFF; CDR3nt: TGCAGCGTATTTGTGGGGACCAATGAGCAGTTCTTC
j_gene: TRBJ2-1; len: 13; v_gene: TRBV10-3; d_gene: .; abundance: many; CDR3aa: CAISQSEGAEQFF; CDR3nt: TGTGCCATCAGCCAGTCAGAGGGAGCTGAGCAGTTCTTC
j_gene: TRBJ1-5; len: 14; v_gene: TRBV5-1; d_gene: .; abundance: few; CDR3aa: CASSLDNPNQPQHF; CDR3nt: TGCGCCAGCAGCCTGGACAACCCTAATCAGCCCCAGCATTTT
j_gene: TRBJ1-1; len: 17; v_gene: TRBV11-3; d_gene: .; abundance: .; CDR3aa: CASSLGLGGTGSTEAFF; CDR3nt: TGTGCCAGCAGCTTAGGGTTGGGGGGAACGGGTTCGACTGAAGCTTTCTTT
j_gene: TRBJ2-1; len: 13; v_gene: TRBV7-2; d_gene: .; abundance: .; CDR3aa: CASSPWTDNEQFF; CDR3nt: TGTGCCAGCAGCCCCTGGACTGACAATGAGCAGTTCTTC
j_gene: TRBJ2-3; len: 15; v_gene: TRBV5-1; d_gene: TRBD2; abundance: .; CDR3aa: CASSWGVAGMDTQYF; CDR3nt: TGCGCCAGCAGCTGGGGGGTAGCGGGCATGGATACGCAGTATTTT
j_gene: TRBJ1-2; len: 12; v_gene: TRBV20-1; d_gene: .; abundance: .; CDR3aa: CSASGLTYGYTF; CDR3nt: TGCAGTGCTTCTGGACTTACTTATGGCTACACCTTC
j_gene: TRBJ2-2; len: 15; v_gene: TRBV7-2; d_gene: TRBD2; abundance: .; CDR3aa: CASSLRTSGTGELFF; CDR3nt: TGTGCCAGCAGCTTAAGGACTAGCGGCACCGGGGAGCTGTTTTTT
j_gene: TRBJ2-5; len: 15; v_gene: TRBV5-5; d_gene: TRBD1; abundance: few; CDR3aa: CASSFPGQLRETQYF; CDR3nt: TGTGCCAGCAGCTTCCCGGGACAGCTTCGAGAGACCCAGTACTTC
j_gene: TRBJ2-7; len: 14; v_gene: TRBV11-2; d_gene: TRBD2; abundance: .; CDR3aa: CASSFQRGLWEQYF; CDR3nt: TGTGCCAGCAGCTTCCAGCGGGGGCTTTGGGAGCAGTACTTC
j_gene: TRBJ2-3; len: 14; v_gene: TRBV20-1; d_gene: .; abundance: .; CDR3aa: CSARGLTHTDTQYF; CDR3nt: TGCAGTGCTAGAGGTCTGACCCACACAGATACGCAGTATTTT
j_gene: TRBJ2-5; len: 15; v_gene: TRBV9; d_gene: .; abundance: .; CDR3aa: CASSVVGTGSETQYF; CDR3nt: TGTGCCAGCAGCGTAGTGGGGACTGGTTCGGAGACCCAGTACTTC
j_gene: TRBJ2-5; len: 15; v_gene: TRBV24-1; d_gene: TRBD1; abundance: .; CDR3aa: CATSDHRGIKETQYF; CDR3nt: TGTGCCACCAGTGATCACAGGGGAATAAAAGAGACCCAGTACTTC
j_gene: TRBJ2-3; len: 16; v_gene: TRBV15; d_gene: .; abundance: .; CDR3aa: CATSREGGGSADTQYF; CDR3nt: TGTGCCACCAGCAGAGAGGGAGGAGGGTCCGCAGATACGCAGTATTTT
j_gene: TRBJ2-7; len: 13; v_gene: TRBV3-1; d_gene: .; abundance: many; CDR3aa: CASRGAGWDEQYF; CDR3nt: TGTGCCAGCCGGGGCGCGGGATGGGACGAGCAGTACTTC
j_gene: TRBJ1-1; len: 15; v_gene: TRBV7-9; d_gene: .; abundance: .; CDR3aa: CASSLSTGLNTEAFF; CDR3nt: TGTGCCAGCAGCCTAAGTACGGGGCTGAACACTGAAGCTTTCTTT